These T cell receptor beta chains were read from a single sample in a study of CXCR3-negative and CXCR3-positive naive CD8 T cells. Following a re-call of the 5' RACE reads, TCRdb has one entry per CDR3 protein and lacks DNA. Its table lists about 130,000 distinct CDR3 sequences. The sequencing input was naive CXCR3- CD8+ T cells from blood. Every receptor here comes from a human donor in good health. Some clones in this sample may be carry-over from other donors' samples. CDR3s include the opening cysteine and the closing phenylalanine or tryptophan.

j_call: TRBJ2-5; v_call: TRBV7-3; cdr3_aa: CASSLWGGETQYF
j_call: TRBJ2-7; v_call: TRBV11-1; cdr3_aa: CASTPKRTRGSYEQYF
j_call: TRBJ2-7; v_call: TRBV28; cdr3_aa: CASSLLLGTASSYEQYF
j_call: TRBJ2-1; v_call: TRBV7-9; cdr3_aa: CASSFTSEGRYNEQFF
j_call: TRBJ2-1; v_call: TRBV5-4; cdr3_aa: CASSFVGKRNEQFF
j_call: TRBJ2-7; v_call: TRBV7-2; cdr3_aa: CASSESPQWSYEQYF
j_call: TRBJ2-2; v_call: TRBV24-1; cdr3_aa: CATSDSPRTARYSTGELFF
j_call: TRBJ1-4; v_call: TRBV28; cdr3_aa: CASSPTTGGLFWTTNEKLFF
j_call: TRBJ2-1; v_call: TRBV5-6; cdr3_aa: CASSFAGTDEQFF
j_call: TRBJ2-1; v_call: TRBV5-5; cdr3_aa: CASSFGGAEQFF
j_call: TRBJ2-1; v_call: TRBV2; cdr3_aa: CATGDPSGGNVDEQFF
j_call: TRBJ2-7; v_call: TRBV28; cdr3_aa: CASSPRTGPYEQYF
j_call: TRBJ1-1; v_call: TRBV28; cdr3_aa: CASSSPLRTGMNTEAFF
j_call: TRBJ2-1; v_call: TRBV29-1; cdr3_aa: CSVSGPQGNEQFF
j_call: TRBJ1-6; v_call: TRBV7-9; cdr3_aa: CASGKGGNSPLHF
j_call: TRBJ2-2; v_call: TRBV3-1; cdr3_aa: CASSPRTSGRGTNTGELFF
j_call: TRBJ1-1; v_call: TRBV7-9; cdr3_aa: CASSLGLGERTEAFF
j_call: TRBJ2-7; v_call: TRBV5-1; cdr3_aa: CASSPFSEFPYEQYF
j_call: TRBJ2-3; v_call: TRBV7-9; cdr3_aa: CASRVLGTGENTQYF
j_call: TRBJ2-1; v_call: TRBV12-3/TRBV12-4; cdr3_aa: CASSLASGDPWINEQFF
j_call: TRBJ2-3; v_call: TRBV6-5; cdr3_aa: CASSYRQGGPDTQYF
j_call: TRBJ1-6; v_call: TRBV3-1; cdr3_aa: CASSHQGQHYNSPLHF
j_call: TRBJ2-7; v_call: TRBV20-1; cdr3_aa: CSARFSGKGREQYF
j_call: TRBJ1-2; v_call: TRBV9; cdr3_aa: CASSVEGNYGYTF
j_call: TRBJ2-5; v_call: TRBV9; cdr3_aa: CASSPGTGETQYF
j_call: TRBJ2-1; v_call: TRBV4-1; cdr3_aa: CASSNGAHNEQFF
j_call: TRBJ2-4; v_call: TRBV5-5; cdr3_aa: CASSFPTGTKNIQYF
j_call: TRBJ2-1; v_call: TRBV28; cdr3_aa: CASNVPRDSPGNEQFF
j_call: TRBJ2-5; v_call: TRBV4-1; cdr3_aa: CASSGGQGAGETQYF
j_call: TRBJ2-5; v_call: TRBV20-1; cdr3_aa: CSARDRLGAETQYF
j_call: TRBJ1-3; v_call: TRBV15; cdr3_aa: CATSSGQGSGNTIYF
j_call: TRBJ1-6; v_call: TRBV7-9; cdr3_aa: CASSPDLRNSPLHF
j_call: TRBJ2-4; v_call: TRBV28; cdr3_aa: CASSFNLLAKNIQYF